Reported below is one TCR beta chain. The target of this receptor is not known. Per-base quality was not reported, and no clone a single base away is much larger than it. One collaborating source in Seattle enrolled patients while the patients were actively infected and followed the patients over time throughout the course of disease. Each collaborating institution followed its own protocols to collect whole blood in K2EDTA tubes. For TCRbeta analysis, collaborators shipped samples as frozen whole blood, isolated PBMCs, or DNA extracted from either of those sample types. The data derive from a study of blood T cell repertoires in COVID-19 (dated by TCRdb to the early 2020s). A note on the overall study: Samples from collaborators originated in the United States, Italy and Spain and spanned both the acute and convalescent phases of COVID-19. The material from the prospective study consisted of cDNA or gDNA derived from T cells, B-cell-depleted T cells, or PBMCs. Deeply sampled blood TCRbeta repertoires from subjects exposed to, actively infected with, or recovered from COVID-19 were included in the dataset. A freely available public database, intended as a resource for researchers studying the immune response to SARS-CoV-2, is where the repertoires were released. Samples were obtained from the ongoing ImmuneRACE study (first 160 participants) and from some 1,300 subjects provided by 6 global collaborators. Sample metadata almost always included a de-identified subject ID, COVID-19 status, age in years and sex. HLA class I and class II types, where available, came from metadata supplied by the sample provider rather than from assay-based typing. Study-level results and caveats: The amount of clinical and demographic metadata varied by source and participant and was provided uncurated.

The immunoSEQ Assay, a bias-controlled multiplex PCR, was used to amplify TCRbeta CDR3 regions from genomic DNA. Concerning the study's data processing: Nucleated cell counts per sample were estimated from amplification of reference gene primers within the assay. To quantify the absolute abundance of each unique TCRbeta CDR3 rearrangement, sequence reads were collapsed and filtered. For each sample, productive Simpson clonality was calculated as the square root of Simpson's diversity index across productive rearrangements. TCRdb carries this immuneACCESS record with in-frame sequences only. Its versions omit some clonotypes, under half of them owing to an unresolved V gene in the studies checked, with the rest unexplained. Clone size and the V and J calls come from that table; the DNA yielded D and trimming. Within this sample are about 350,000 clones, with around 86% of them counted one time only. The ten top clones hold about 6.9% of the sample.

V lost 5 bases and J lost 7 bases, and the count of bases not matched to a germline gene is 8. CDR1 and CDR2 are read off the germline V gene as SGHTA and FQGNSA. Including cysteine and phenylalanine, the CDR3 has 15 amino acids. The kept DNA is CDR3 alone, 45 bases in frame from the first base. The receptor's source is a woman aged 45-60 years with COVID-19, enrolled during active disease. The chain employs TRBV7-2 and TRBJ1-6, with 7 middle bases fitting TRBD1. Sequenced sample: peripheral blood. The DNA reads as follows: TGTGCCAGCAGCACGCGGGGACAGCAGAATTCACCCCTCCACTTT. This yields the protein CASSTRGQQNSPLHF.